This is a list of T cell receptor beta chains from one sample in a study of T-cell memory formation after mild COVID-19. TCRdb reprocessed the 5' RACE reads via MiXCR and lists one record per CDR3 protein. The repertoire holds around 340,000 distinct CDR3 sequences, with 15% to 20% as singletons. Sequenced sample: PBMCs or a T cell subset sorted from them (not recorded which). Receptors were obtained from a man between 18 and 35 years old who had mild COVID-19 (a few samples of this study predate the infection). Cell type and time point are not known. Each CDR3 is given with its conserved first and last residue. Fields, in order: CDR3 protein, CDR3 DNA, V gene, clone size, D gene, J gene. The D gene is left open where the match is weak. Not all rows give a size; the values are once, few, many and, for expanded clones, a class.

CASSVVPGYNEQFF	TGTGCCAGCAGCGTAGTTCCTGGATACAATGAGCAGTTCTTC	TRBV9	.	.	TRBJ2-1
CASSLVLSSTDTQYF	TGTGCCAGCAGCTTAGTGCTCAGTAGCACAGATACGCAGTATTTT	TRBV7-8	many	.	TRBJ2-3
CARTSGEETQYF	TGTGCCAGGACTAGCGGGGAAGAGACCCAGTACTTC	TRBV2	many	TRBD2	TRBJ2-5
CASNLSPNTGELFF	TGTGCCAGCAACCTATCCCCGAACACCGGGGAGCTGTTTTTT	TRBV5-5	.	.	TRBJ2-2
CASATQRQNEQFF	TGCGCCAGTGCAACACAGCGACAGAATGAGCAGTTCTTC	TRBV4-3	few	.	TRBJ2-1
CASISGLIPEGETQYF	TGTGCCAGCATATCCGGGCTAATACCTGAGGGAGAGACCCAGTACTTC	TRBV6-2/TRBV6-3	.	.	TRBJ2-5
CASSPDGFYGYTF	TGTGCCAGCAGCCCGGACGGATTTTATGGCTACACCTTC	TRBV7-9	few	.	TRBJ1-2
CASSYGGGTGELFF	TGTGCCAGCAGTTACGGGGGAGGGACCGGGGAGCTGTTTTTT	TRBV6-6	.	TRBD2	TRBJ2-2
CSVPGGLAGSKETQYF	TGCAGCGTCCCAGGGGGACTAGCGGGCTCGAAAGAGACCCAGTACTTC	TRBV29-1	few	TRBD2	TRBJ2-5
CASSRTGGSSETQYF	TGTGCCAGCAGCCGGACAGGGGGCTCGAGTGAGACCCAGTACTTC	TRBV7-9	few	TRBD1	TRBJ2-5
CASSQDLKTQYF	TGTGCCAGCAGCCAAGATCTCAAGACCCAGTACTTC	TRBV3-1	.	.	TRBJ2-5
CASSSLGNIQYF	TGTGCCAGCAGCTCCCTGGGAAACATTCAGTACTTC	TRBV7-2	.	.	TRBJ2-4
CASSHVLAGDSYNEQFF	TGCGCCAGCAGCCACGTCTTAGCGGGGGACTCCTACAATGAGCAGTTCTTC	TRBV4-3	few	TRBD2	TRBJ2-1
CASSQAPAYEQYF	TGCGCCAGCAGCCAAGCGCCGGCCTACGAGCAGTACTTC	TRBV4-1	few	.	TRBJ2-7
CASRDGGGGGNTIYF	TGTGCCAGCAGGGACGGAGGGGGCGGAGGAAACACCATATATTTT	TRBV6-5	few	TRBD1	TRBJ1-3
CASSGTGVETQYF	TGCGCCAGCAGCGGGACAGGAGTGGAGACCCAGTACTTC	TRBV5-1	many	TRBD1	TRBJ2-5
CASSALAYNEQFF	TGTGCCAGCAGCGCGCTAGCGTACAATGAGCAGTTCTTC	TRBV11-2	.	.	TRBJ2-1
CARQGASGANVLTF	TGCGCCAGACAGGGGGCGTCTGGGGCCAACGTCCTGACTTTC	TRBV5-1	.	TRBD1	TRBJ2-6
CASSLVTPGVNVLTF	TGTGCCAGCAGCCTGGTTACGCCGGGAGTCAACGTCCTGACTTTC	TRBV7-9	.	.	TRBJ2-6
CASSQEGSVQAFF	TGCGCCAGCAGCCAAGAAGGGTCAGTCCAAGCTTTCTTT	TRBV4-3	few	.	TRBJ1-1
CASSRDHSNQPQHF	TGTGCCAGCAGTCGGGACCATAGCAATCAGCCCCAGCATTTT	TRBV12-3/TRBV12-4	many	.	TRBJ1-5
CASSLRNSNTEAFF	TGTGCCAGCAGCCTACGAAACTCGAACACTGAAGCTTTCTTT	TRBV7-2	few	.	TRBJ1-1
CASSFRAGYTDTQYF	TGTGCCAGCAGTTTTAGGGCAGGGTACACAGATACGCAGTATTTT	TRBV12-3/TRBV12-4	.	.	TRBJ2-3
CASSLARWTSGSDEQFF	TGTGCCAGCAGCTTAGCGCGCTGGACTAGCGGGAGCGATGAGCAGTTCTTC	TRBV7-2	few	TRBD2	TRBJ2-1
CASSQEMSVGRGQETQYF	TGCGCCAGCAGCCAAGAAATGTCGGTGGGCAGGGGACAAGAGACCCAGTACTTC	TRBV4-3	few	.	TRBJ2-5
CASSLRDRVRAQHF	TGTGCCAGCAGTTTAAGGGACAGGGTCAGGGCCCAGCATTTT	TRBV28	.	TRBD1	TRBJ1-5
CASSLLGTTRGETQYF	TGTGCCAGCAGTTTACTCGGGACAACCAGGGGGGAGACCCAGTACTTC	TRBV28	.	TRBD1	TRBJ2-5
CASQNTEAFF	TGTGCTTCCCAGAACACTGAAGCTTTCTTT	TRBV30	.	.	TRBJ1-1
CASSLGGGVSVAQYF	TGTGCCAGCAGCCTGGGCGGGGGCGTGAGTGTTGCGCAGTATTTT	TRBV7-9	few	.	TRBJ2-3
CASSLGTSGFTYEQYF	TGCGCCAGCAGCTTGGGGACTAGCGGTTTCACCTACGAGCAGTACTTC	TRBV5-1	few	TRBD2	TRBJ2-7
CASSETGGTDTQYF	TGTGCCAGCAGCGAGACAGGGGGCACAGATACGCAGTATTTT	TRBV9	.	TRBD1	TRBJ2-3
CASSYRGEEGYTF	TGTGCCAGCAGTTACAGGGGCGAGGAAGGCTACACCTTC	TRBV6-6	few	.	TRBJ1-2
CASSQGLAPDTQYF	TGTGCCAGCAGTCAGGGACTAGCTCCAGATACGCAGTATTTT	TRBV27	few	TRBD2	TRBJ2-3
CASSDTGTTTEKLFF	TGTGCCAGCAGTGATACCGGGACCACTACTGAAAAACTGTTTTTT	TRBV3-1	few	.	TRBJ1-4
CSASSSGGAAYF	TGCAGTGCTAGTTCTAGCGGGGGGGCCGCGTACTTC	TRBV20-1	.	TRBD2	TRBJ2-7
CASSYEPGGRRNQPQHF	TGTGCCAGCAGTTATGAGCCTGGGGGGAGGCGGAATCAGCCCCAGCATTTT	TRBV6-2/TRBV6-3	.	.	TRBJ1-5
CASSLLEVTGELFF	TGCGCCAGCAGCCTTCTGGAGGTAACCGGGGAGCTGTTTTTT	TRBV4-3	few	.	TRBJ2-2
CASSYTGQYNSPLHF	TGTGCCAGTAGTTATACGGGACAGTATAATTCACCCCTCCACTTT	TRBV12-3/TRBV12-4	few	TRBD1	TRBJ1-6
CASSPGGGRKNIQYF	TGTGCCAGCAGTCCGGGGGGGGGGCGCAAAAACATTCAGTACTTC	TRBV12-3/TRBV12-4	.	TRBD2	TRBJ2-4